The 13 T cell receptor beta chains below all came from one sample that was sequenced in a study of shared T cell receptors in the human thymus. Some clones are missing from TCRdb's copy, which holds only in-frame ones; the method was immunoSEQ multiplex PCR. The sample lists about 660,000 clones; around 89% were seen once. In addition, the sample was reused for a study of human thymus T cells.

Sequenced sample: thymocytes. Source of these receptors: a boy under two years old with a congenital heart defect.

The chain employs TRBV15 and TRBJ1-4, with 7 positions matching TRBD1. CDR1 LNHNV and CDR2 YYDKDF come from the germline V gene (reference sequence). The V and J ends lost 1 base and 8 bases, in that order; junction bases with no gene match: 1. This CDR3 is built from 13 residues. The CDR3 sequence: CATSRVDREKLFF. CDR3 DNA sequence: TGTGCCACCAGCAGAGTGGACAGGGAAAAACTGTTTTTT. The variable domain in full, with the rest retrieved from reference TRBV15 and TRBJ1-4, is DAMVIQNPRYQVTQFGKPVTLSCSQTLNHNVMYWYQQKSSQAPKLLFHYYDKDFNNEADTPDNFQSRRPNTSFCFLDIRSPGLGDTAMYLCATSRVDREKLFFGSGTQLSVL.

This rearrangement joins TRBV4-2 to TRBJ2-2; 9 bases are shared with TRBD2. Per the germline V gene, CDR1 is LGHNA and CDR2 is YNFKEQ. Trimming cost V 4 bases and J 0 bases; bases outside gene matches: 9. This CDR3 contains 18 residues. The CDR3 region has the DNA TGTGCCAGCAGCCCCCGCGGGCGGGAGGGCCCGAACACCGGGGAGCTGTTTTTT. It translates to CASSPRGREGPNTGELFF.

The chain combines TRBV19 with TRBJ1-5; TRBD1 is a possible D gene (6 bases). This CDR3 spans 14 amino acids. Germline V gene lookup returns CDR1 LNHDA and CDR2 SQIVND (reference sequence). V lost 5 bases and J 0 bases, leaving 8 bases between the germline ends. The CDR3 sequence: CASSSGDSNQPQHF. CDR3 nucleotide sequence: TGTGCCAGTAGTTCAGGGGATAGCAATCAGCCCCAGCATTTT.

Only one count was recorded for this clone. The rearrangement uses TRBV5-4 and TRBJ2-1; 9 nucleotides match TRBD2. The junction had 6 bases not matched to a gene; V was cut back by 4 bases and J by 7 bases. The CDR3 runs 14 residues. Germline V gives CDR1 SGHNT, CDR2 YYREEE (reference sequence). Here the CDR3 reads CASSTGLARNEQFF. The CDR3 DNA reads TGTGCCAGCAGCACTGGACTAGCGCGGAATGAGCAGTTCTTC.

V is TRBV30 and J is TRBJ1-4, with 10 bases aligning to TRBD1. CDR3 length: 14 amino acids. The trim removed 2 bases at V and 5 bases at J, leaving 2 bases unmatched. CDR1 and CDR2 (germline): GTSNPN, SVGIG (reference sequence). The CDR3 is CAWSSGQGNEKLFF. The CDR3 DNA follows: TGTGCCTGGAGTTCGGGACAGGGGAATGAAAAACTGTTTTTT.

The V gene is TRBV27, the J gene TRBJ1-2, with TRBD1 matching over 7 bases. Germline-derived CDR1 and CDR2 are MNHEY and SMNVEV (reference sequence). This CDR3 has 15 amino acids. Trimming removed 6 bases from V and 3 bases from J; junction bases left unmatched: 10. The CDR3 reads CASRLRDRLYYGYTF. In nucleotides, the CDR3 is TGTGCCAGCAGACTCCGGGACAGACTCTACTATGGCTACACCTTC.

J is TRBJ1-4 and V is TRBV28, with no clear D. The CDR3 loop spans 15 amino acids. V lost 3 bases and J lost 5, with 13 bases in between. The germline V gene has CDR1 MDHEN and CDR2 SYDVKM. CDR3 amino acids: CASSFLWRANEKLFF. CDR3 in DNA: TGTGCCAGCAGTTTCTTATGGAGGGCCAATGAAAAACTGTTTTTT. Full variable domain (missing parts from reference TRBV28 and TRBJ1-4): DVKVTQSSRYLVKRTGEKVFLECVQDMDHENMFWYRQDPGLGLRLIYFSYDVKMKEKGDIPEGYSVSREKKERFSLILESASTNQTSMYLCASSFLWRANEKLFFGSGTQLSVL.

This clone was seen more than once but under ten times. The rearrangement links TRBV30 to TRBJ2-5; TRBD2 matches 7 bases. With 3 bases clipped from V and 7 bases from J, the junction kept 14 bases outside the gene matches. The CDR3 extends over 15 amino acids. CDR1 is GTSNPN, CDR2 SVGIG, per germline (reference sequence). The DNA of the CDR3 is TGTGCCTGGAGACCTAAAATTGGGACTACCCGGACCCAGTACTTC. It specifies CAWRPKIGTTRTQYF.

V and J are TRBV5-6 and TRBJ2-7; D may be TRBD1 (6 bases). This CDR3 has 13 amino acids. Germline CDR1 reads SGHDT; CDR2 reads YYEEEE. V gave up 4 bases and J gave up 6 bases, with 14 bases separating them. Here the CDR3 reads CASSRTARFEQYF. CDR3 bases: TGTGCCAGCAGCCGGACAGCGAGATTCGAGCAGTACTTC. Full variable domain (missing parts from reference TRBV5-6 and TRBJ2-7): DAGVTQSPTHLIKTRGQQVTLRCSPKSGHDTVSWYQQALGQGPQFIFQYYEEEERQRGNFPDRFSGHQFPNYSSELNVNALLLGDSALYLCASSRTARFEQYFGPGTRLTVT.

The gene calls are TRBV5-1 and TRBJ2-7; D call uncertain. V was cut by 4 bases and J by 5 bases, with 16 bases left in between. The length of the CDR3 is 14 residues. From germline, CDR1 is SGHRS and CDR2 YFSETQ. CDR3 in DNA: TGCGCCAGCAGCCCCTCCCCCCCCCGTAACGAGCAGTACTTC. This translates into CASSPSPPRNEQYF.

CDR3 coding DNA: TGTGCCAGCAGCTTAGGGCCAGCCGGGGAGCAGTTCTTC. Amino acids: CASSLGPAGEQFF. V usage is TRBV7-2 and J usage is TRBJ2-1, with D hard to call. Germline V gives CDR1 SGHTA, CDR2 FQGNSA. The CDR3 runs to 13 residues. Trimming stripped 1 base from V and 10 bases from J, with 11 bases between.

The CDR3 spells CASSQGGTSGSRETQYF. The DNA of the CDR3 is TGCGCCAGCAGCCAAGGGGGGACTAGCGGGAGTCGAGAGACCCAGTACTTC. This sequence joins TRBV4-3 and TRBJ2-5, with 14 bases lining up with TRBD2. CDR1 and CDR2 (germline): LGHNA, YSLEER. The CDR3 is made up of 17 amino acids. With V trimmed by 1 base and J by 4 bases, 5 bases remained unmatched.

The chain carries TRBV29-1 and TRBJ2-1, with TRBD2 identical over 12 bases. CDR1 and CDR2 from the germline V gene are SQVTM and ANQGSEA. J lost 5 bases, V lost 1 base, and 18 bases had no gene match. This CDR3 is 20 amino acids long. CDR3 sequence reads: CSVEGPSSPRPSGGDNEQFF. CDR3 in DNA: TGCAGCGTTGAAGGTCCCTCTTCACCTAGACCTAGCGGGGGGGACAATGAGCAGTTCTTC.